The present T cell receptor beta chain was sequenced within a study of blood T cell repertoires in COVID-19. Study-wide context: Specimens from acute and convalescent COVID-19 originated in the United States, Italy and Spain. PBMCs, B-cell-depleted T cells, or T cells were the source of the cDNA or gDNA that made up the material.

V was pared by 4 bases and J by 0 bases, with 4 bases between. The germline V gene encodes CDR1 SNHLY and CDR2 FYNNEI. The CDR3 has 14 amino acids. Per the authors' pipeline: Reference gene primer amplification gave nucleated cell count estimates. The protocol was immunoSEQ multiplex PCR, while the TCRdb copy is restricted to in-frame clones and leaves out a portion. V and J calls and clone size are given by that table; D and trimming were obtained from the DNA. The table has 350,000 to 450,000 clones, around 85% seen once. Sequenced: peripheral blood. The origin of this receptor is a woman between 18 and 29 years old with acute or convalescent COVID-19. The chain combines TRBV2 with TRBJ2-6; no clear D gene. The CDR3 bases are TGTGCCAGCAGTGTCGGCTCTGGGGCCAACGTCCTGACTTTC. Translation: CASSVGSGANVLTF.